The rows below give T cell receptor beta chains drawn from one sample of a study of cytomegalovirus exposure and HLA in healthy donors. Sequencing used immunoSEQ multiplex PCR; TCRdb keeps in-frame clones, though not all of them. The sample carries some 150,000 clones, approximately 10% recorded once. Sequencing input: PBMCs. These receptors all come from a woman in her thirties or forties in good health and CMV-seropositive. The conserved cysteine and the conserved F or W are not part of the CDR3 here.

v_gene	j_gene	CDR3aa
TRBV7-8	TRBJ1-3	ASSIEGEVAGNTIY
TRBV6-5	TRBJ1-1	ASTQVWGAEAF
TRBV5-1	TRBJ1-6	ASKFTVASYNSPLH
TRBV25-1	TRBJ2-1	ASSDLGLAGNEQF
TRBV9	TRBJ2-2	ASSVSPEAGGTGELF
TRBV5-6	TRBJ2-2	ASSFTRGNTGELF
TRBV2	TRBJ2-3	ASSALQGTDTQY
TRBV18	TRBJ2-6	ASSVTGKGSSGANVLT
TRBV29-1	TRBJ2-1	SVAETPEEAF
TRBV7-2	TRBJ2-3	ASSLEDRSDTQY
TRBV27	TRBJ1-6	ASSLQGGWAYNSPLH
TRBV29-1	TRBJ2-3	SVTSIAALTDTQY
TRBV7-2	TRBJ1-2	ASSHRTGSNYGYT
TRBV9	TRBJ1-6	ASSLDRGGNSPLH
TRBV5-1	TRBJ2-7	ASSRDRGPTYEQY
TRBV18	TRBJ2-3	ASSPRTSGAGTDTQY